This T cell receptor beta chain was sequenced in a study of blood T cell repertoires in COVID-19. Study details: The origin of the acute and convalescent COVID-19 samples was the United States, Italy and Spain. In each case, the material was cDNA or gDNA derived from T cells, B-cell-depleted T cells, or PBMCs.

Between the trimmed V and J ends, which lost 4 bases and 3 bases, there was a span of 3 bases. Germline V gene sequence: CDR1 SQVTM, CDR2 ANQGSEA. The CDR3 sequence is 10 residues long. Authors' processing steps: Nucleated cell counts were estimated from reference gene primer amplification. Data came from immunoSEQ multiplex PCR; TCRdb stores just in-frame clones and leaves some out. The D gene and trimming were derived from the DNA, and the V and J assignments and clone size from that table. The table shows 200,000 or so clones, with about four fifths occurring only once. The sequence derives from a woman aged 25-40 years who had recovered from COVID-19. The chain combines TRBV29-1 with TRBJ1-1, with D hard to call. Sequencing used peripheral blood. CDR3 residues: CSVVDTEAFF. CDR3 sequence (DNA): TGCAGCGTTGTCGACACTGAAGCTTTCTTT.